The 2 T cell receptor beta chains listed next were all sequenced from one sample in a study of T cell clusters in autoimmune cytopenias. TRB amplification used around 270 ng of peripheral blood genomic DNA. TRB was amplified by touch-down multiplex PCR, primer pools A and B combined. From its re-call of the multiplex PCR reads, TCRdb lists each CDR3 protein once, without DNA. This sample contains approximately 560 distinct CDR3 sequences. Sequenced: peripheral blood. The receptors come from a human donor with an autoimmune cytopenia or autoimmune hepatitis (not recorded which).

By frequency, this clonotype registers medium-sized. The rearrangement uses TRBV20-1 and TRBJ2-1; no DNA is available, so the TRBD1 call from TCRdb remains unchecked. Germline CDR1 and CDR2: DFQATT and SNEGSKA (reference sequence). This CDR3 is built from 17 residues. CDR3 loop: CSARRPNVRNFINEQFF.

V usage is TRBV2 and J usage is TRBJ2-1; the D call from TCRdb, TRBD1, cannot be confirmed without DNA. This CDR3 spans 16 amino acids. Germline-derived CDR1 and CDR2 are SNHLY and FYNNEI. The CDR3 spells CASSERRGGAGNEQFF.